These 8 T cell receptor beta chains were sequenced from one sample in a study of shared clonotypes between healthy human individuals. The protocol was immunoSEQ multiplex PCR, while the TCRdb copy is restricted to in-frame clones and leaves out a portion. The sample has around 700,000 clones; around 73% are singletons. The specimen was memory CD4+ T cells sorted from blood. As for subset: CD45RA-negative fraction. The receptors stem from a woman under 40 in good health.

The J gene is TRBJ1-5, the V gene TRBV6-6; D possibly corresponds to TRBD1 (5 bases). V gave up 1 base and J gave up 2 bases, with 9 bases separating them. There are 15 residues in the CDR3. Per the germline V gene, CDR1 is MNHNY and CDR2 is SVGAGI (reference sequence). CDR3 sequence (DNA): TGTGCCAGCAGTTACTTTACAGGAGGCAATCAGCCCCAGCATTTT. This gives the protein CASSYFTGGNQPQHF.

The V gene is TRBV6-5, the J gene TRBJ1-1, with TRBD1 matching over 10 bases. Germline CDR1 and CDR2: MNHEY and SVGAGI. V shed 2 bases, J shed 9 bases, and the junction held 6 bases outside the gene matches. CDR3 length equals 14 residues. This chain's CDR3 is CASSYGQGGFQAFF. CDR3 nucleotide sequence: TGTGCCAGCAGTTACGGACAGGGGGGTTTTCAAGCTTTCTTT.

This chain joins TRBV6-5 and TRBJ2-7; 7 positions match TRBD2. Per germline, CDR1 MNHEY and CDR2 SVGAGI. J was trimmed by 1 base and V by 6 bases; bases with no gene match: 3. CDR3 length: 13 amino acids. This CDR3 is CASRASGSYEQYF. The CDR3 DNA reads TGTGCCAGCAGAGCTAGCGGATCCTACGAGCAGTACTTC.

This clone came up a few times. This sequence joins TRBV4-2 and TRBJ2-7; D call uncertain. The CDR3 contains 15 residues. CDR1 LGHNA and CDR2 YNFKEQ come from the germline V gene. V lost 0 bases, J lost 2 bases, and 11 bases lay in between. The CDR3 loop reads CASSQDLTVTYEQYF. CDR3 coding DNA: TGTGCCAGCAGCCAAGACTTGACGGTTACCTACGAGCAGTACTTC.

This clone was recorded a few times. J is TRBJ1-2 and V is TRBV5-1; D gene ambiguous. Trimming pared 0 bases from V and 8 bases from J, leaving 11 bases between. Germline-derived CDR1 and CDR2 are SGHRS and YFSETQ. CDR3 size: 13 residues. CDR3 in DNA: TGCGCCAGCAGCTTGGGGGCTTCACAGGGCTACACCTTC. Residues: CASSLGASQGYTF.

The chain is built from TRBV11-2 and TRBJ2-3, with D possibly being TRBD1 (6 bases). V lost 1 base, J lost 5 bases, and 19 bases lay in between. The CDR3 is 17 amino acids. Germline assignment: CDR1 SGHAT and CDR2 FQNNGV. CDR3 amino acids: CASSLGLQGRFVDTQYF. DNA for the CDR3: TGTGCCAGCAGCTTAGGGTTACAGGGCAGGTTTGTAGATACGCAGTATTTT.

The rearrangement uses TRBV6-1 and TRBJ2-3; D gene uncertain. The CDR3 sequence is 13 residues long. The germline V gene has CDR1 MNHNS and CDR2 SASEGT. V dropped 0 bases and J dropped 6 bases, with 7 bases sitting between them. The CDR3 spells CASSEALRDTQYF. DNA of the CDR3: TGTGCCAGCAGTGAAGCGCTTCGTGATACGCAGTATTTT.

The genes are TRBV7-9 and TRBJ2-7; 8 bases line up with TRBD1. After removal of 5 bases from V and 4 bases from J, the junction contained 7 bases not matched to a gene. This CDR3 is built from 14 residues. CDR1 SEHNR and CDR2 FQNEAQ come from the germline V gene (reference sequence). CDR3 protein: CASSKGQGRYEQYF. The DNA for the CDR3 is TGTGCCAGCAGCAAAGGACAGGGTCGGTACGAGCAGTACTTC.